This TCR beta chain is from a study of T cells expressing NK-cell markers (TCRdb year 2020). Regarding the complete study: Three sorted T-cell subsets (CD3+CD56+NKG2C+, CD3+CD56+NKG2C- and CD3+CD56-NKG2C+) from seven to nine donors had their TCR beta-chain repertoires profiled. Seven of the eight sequenced donors were HCMV-seropositive and one was HCMV-seronegative. The eight sequenced donors were randomly selected healthy volunteers, three men and five women. Sequencing of the libraries produced 2 x 150 bp reads on Illumina HiSeq 2000/2500, MiSeq or NextSeq.

HCMV-specific IgG was detected in serum with a commercial ELISA kit to determine HCMV serostatus. Ficoll density gradient centrifugation was used to isolate peripheral blood mononuclear cells from blood. For CDR1 and CDR2, the germline V gene lists SGHRS and YFSETQ. The CDR3 holds 14 amino acids from the cysteine to the phenylalanine. No DNA is listed. The instrument was an Illumina HiSeq 2000. 5'RACE template switching, by which a universal primer site and unique molecular identifiers were added, was used to make TCR beta cDNA libraries. Synthesis of cDNA was primed from the TCR beta constant segment and was followed by two consecutive PCR amplification steps. Under the source paper's analysis protocol: MIGEC handled demultiplexing of the reads and grouping by UMI, while MiTCR was used to assemble and quantify clonotypes. To exclude erroneous sequences, any TCR cDNA sequence not supported by at least two reads was discarded. The tcR package was used for downstream repertoire analysis, and clonotypes were matched across fractions by CDR3 nucleotide sequence plus V segment. VDJmatch was used to annotate antigen specificity against VDJdb, with one amino acid substitution allowed in CDR3. After reprocessing by TCRdb, each CDR3 protein sequence is one entry, and no DNA is given. Clone size and V and J calls follow TCRdb, not the original study. The table kept for this sample lists about 260,000 distinct CDR3 sequences. The ten largest clones add up to around 4% of the sample.

As regards this clonotype: Its specific antigen is unknown.

General findings and caveats noted by the study authors: In about six donors, the dominant CD3+CD56+NKG2C+ clonotypes were found to rank among the top 10 CD8+ clonotypes and to make up 1.0-7.0% of CD8+ T cells. Those dominant clonotypes were again the most abundant among CD3+CD56-NKG2C+ cells in a few donors, at roughly 25-65%. Whether the expanded NKG2C-expressing T cell clones were specific for HCMV antigens was left unclear.

This receptor was identified in a woman between 18 and 69 years old in good health. Sequencing was carried out using blood T cells: a sorted CD56 or NKG2C T cell subset, CD4+ or CD8+ T cells, or bulk PBMC T cells (not recorded which). The chain employs TRBV5-1 and TRBJ1-5; no DNA is available, so the TRBD1 call from TCRdb remains unchecked. The CDR3 region reads CASRPDSNNQPQHF.